What follows are 20 T cell receptor beta chains derived from one specimen sequenced in a study of T-cell memory formation after mild COVID-19. From the 5' RACE reads, TCRdb called clonotypes with MiXCR, one entry per CDR3 protein. Of about 180,000 distinct CDR3 sequences detected, 16% appear once; the ten largest clones hold about 2.1%. What was sequenced was PBMCs or a T cell subset sorted from them (not recorded which). The receptors here all came from an adult woman who had mild COVID-19 (a few samples of this study predate the infection). Cell type and time point are not known.

This clonotype came up many times. The V and J genes are TRBV29-1 and TRBJ2-7; D is possibly TRBD2 (6 bases). Trimming pared 6 bases from V and 2 bases from J, leaving 11 bases between. Germline CDR1 reads SQVTM; CDR2 reads ANQGSEA. CDR3 length: 12 residues. The CDR3 sequence is CSVEGRAYEQYF. CDR3 bases: TGCAGCGTGGAGGGACGCGCCTACGAGCAGTACTTC.

This clonotype showed up just a few times. The V and J genes are TRBV4-2 and TRBJ2-3; 11 bases align to TRBD1. The V segment lost 2 bases and the J segment 4 bases; nucleotides outside the gene matches: 5. Germline V gene data show CDR1 as LGHNA and CDR2 as YNFKEQ. The CDR3 extends over 16 amino acids. CDR3 sequence: CASSQPGQGVADTQYF. The CDR3 DNA is TGTGCCAGCAGCCAACCGGGACAGGGGGTTGCAGATACGCAGTATTTT.

The chain has TRBV5-1 and TRBJ1-1; D might be TRBD1 (5 bases). CDR1 and CDR2 (germline): SGHRS, YFSETQ. The CDR3 contains 16 residues. The germline V and J ends were trimmed by 4 bases and 1 base, with 17 bases remaining between them. The CDR3 protein is CASSPRHGRGNTEAFF. The DNA of the CDR3 is TGCGCCAGCAGCCCTAGACACGGGAGGGGGAACACTGAAGCTTTCTTT.

This clonotype occurred a few times. The V and J genes are TRBV30 and TRBJ1-2; D is possibly TRBD1 (5 bases). CDR1 and CDR2 (germline): GTSNPN, SVGIG (reference sequence). The CDR3 contains 12 residues. The CDR3 nucleotides read TGTGCTGAACAGCAGGGAAGCTATGGCTACACCTTC. It specifies CAEQQGSYGYTF.

Only a few counts were recorded for this clonotype. The chain combines TRBV21-1 with TRBJ1-3; TRBD1 is the table's D call and was not checked against the DNA. TRBV21-1 is a pseudogene locus. The CDR3 is 17 amino acids. In DNA form, the CDR3 reads TGTGCCAGCACCCTGAAGGGACAGGAGAACTCTGGAAACACCATATATTTT. Protein product: CASTLKGQENSGNTIYF.

Many counts were recorded for this clonotype. V and J are TRBV21-1 and TRBJ2-7; the table's TRBD1 call for D was not verified on the DNA. TRBV21-1 represents a pseudogene. The CDR3 loop spans 16 amino acids. This chain's CDR3 is CASSKKAQGKSYEQYF. Here the CDR3 DNA reads TGTGCCAGCAGCAAAAAGGCACAGGGAAAATCCTACGAGCAGTACTTC.

There are a few counts of this clonotype. The V call is TRBV6-5, the J call TRBJ1-2; TRBD1 matches at 7 bases. V lost 4 bases and J lost 9; bases outside the gene matches: 11. CDR3 length: 14 residues. CDR1 is MNHEY and CDR2 is SVGAGI in the germline V gene. In DNA, the CDR3 is TGTGCCAGCAGTTTCGAGGGGGCCCGGAGGAGCTACACCTTC. Protein sequence: CASSFEGARRSYTF.

This clonotype was picked up one time. Sequence at one end of the junction differs from germline and may be a read error. The chain employs TRBV30 and TRBJ2-2; TRBD2 aligns across 11 bases. The V gene's germline CDR1 is GTSNPN and CDR2 SVGIG (reference sequence). The CDR3 is 14 residues long. The CDR3 region has the DNA TGTGCCTGGCGACTAGCGGGGAACACCGGAGAGCTGTTTTTT. Amino acid sequence: CAWRLAGNTGELFF.

This clonotype was observed at least ten times. V usage is TRBV27 and J usage is TRBJ2-7; 9 nucleotides line up with TRBD2. Trimming removed 3 bases from V and 4 bases from J; junction bases left unmatched: 10. The germline V gene has CDR1 MNHEY and CDR2 SMNVEV (reference sequence). The CDR3 consists of 16 residues. CDR3 in amino acids: CASSFGVGGGAYEQYF. The CDR3 nucleotides read TGTGCCAGCAGTTTCGGCGTGGGCGGGGGGGCGTACGAGCAGTACTTC.

Only a few counts were recorded for this clonotype. The rearrangement links TRBV7-9 to TRBJ2-3, with TRBD2 matching over 15 bases. Trimming cost V 5 bases and J 3 bases; bases outside gene matches: 6. Germline-derived CDR1 and CDR2 are SEHNR and FQNEAQ (reference sequence). The CDR3 runs 17 residues. The CDR3 coding sequence is TGTGCCAGCAGCATGGGGACTAGCGGGGGGCTGACAGATACGCAGTATTTT. Translating gives CASSMGTSGGLTDTQYF.

This clonotype has a handful of counts. The chain employs TRBV5-1 and TRBJ2-7; possibly TRBD1 for D (6 bases). The germline V gene has CDR1 SGHRS and CDR2 YFSETQ. V was clipped by 4 bases and J by 4 bases, with 12 bases between them. The CDR3 runs to 13 residues. CDR3: CASSVDSRYEQYF. CDR3 DNA sequence: TGCGCCAGCAGCGTGGACAGCCGGTACGAGCAGTACTTC.

CDR3 in DNA: TGCGCCAGCAGCTTTGCGGGGGGACTTACCTACGAGCAGTACTTC. It yields the protein CASSFAGGLTYEQYF. The chain has TRBV5-1 and TRBJ2-7, with 8 bases matching TRBD2. CDR3 length: 15 amino acids. J was trimmed by 2 bases and V by 2 bases; bases with no gene match: 6. Germline assignment: CDR1 SGHRS and CDR2 YFSETQ.

The chain recombines TRBV5-1 with TRBJ2-2, with a weak D call TRBD2 (6 bases). This CDR3 has 14 amino acids. The germline V gene has CDR1 SGHRS and CDR2 YFSETQ. Trimming removed 2 bases from V and 4 bases from J, with 9 bases in between. As DNA, the CDR3 is TGCGCCAGCAGCTTAAACGGGGGCACCGGGGAGCTGTTTTTT. Amino acids: CASSLNGGTGELFF.

V is TRBV7-9 and J is TRBJ2-2; TRBD1 matches 10 bases. The V gene end was trimmed by 5 bases and the J gene end by 4 bases; junction bases not matched to a gene: 7. The germline V gene encodes CDR1 SEHNR and CDR2 FQNEAQ (reference sequence). The CDR3 is 16 residues long. The CDR3: CASSPGDRGRTGELFF. The CDR3 bases are TGTGCCAGCAGCCCAGGCGACAGGGGGCGCACCGGGGAGCTGTTTTTT.

The chain recombines TRBV4-2 with TRBJ2-3; D is unclear. The ends were cut back, 1 base at V and 0 bases at J, with 11 bases in the middle. Looked up from germline, CDR1 is LGHNA and CDR2 is YNFKEQ. This CDR3 comprises 16 residues. The CDR3 reads CASSQALNPSTDTQYF. The CDR3 nucleotides are TGTGCCAGCAGCCAAGCGCTGAACCCTAGCACAGATACGCAGTATTTT.

The V gene is TRBV3-1, the J gene TRBJ1-1, with D possibly TRBD1 on 5 matching bases. Trimming shortened V by 4 bases and J by 4 bases, and 13 bases separated the two germline ends. The CDR3 has 14 residues. Germline CDR1 and CDR2: LGHDT and YNNKEL (reference sequence). The CDR3 sequence: CASSPQGGGTEAFF. Here the CDR3 DNA reads TGTGCCAGCAGCCCGCAGGGTGGTGGCACTGAAGCTTTCTTT.

This chain links TRBV4-3 with TRBJ2-7; 8 bases are shared with TRBD1. Germline CDR1 and CDR2: LGHNA and YSLEER. Trimming removed 0 bases from V and 1 base from J; junction bases left unmatched: 8. This CDR3 spans 17 amino acids. The CDR3 DNA sequence: TGCGCCAGCAGCCAAGATCGAGGGACAGGAACATCCTACGAGCAGTACTTC. Its translation is CASSQDRGTGTSYEQYF.

The chain links TRBV6-2 or TRBV6-3 to TRBJ2-3; D not resolved. This CDR3 has 12 amino acids. V was clipped by 1 base and J by 6 bases, with 5 bases between them. CDR1 MNHEY and CDR2 SVGEGT come from the germline V gene. The CDR3 region is CASSYLGDTQYF. For the CDR3, the DNA is TGTGCCAGCAGTTACTTAGGGGATACGCAGTATTTT.

This clonotype was counted between two and nine times. The chain employs TRBV29-1 and TRBJ1-1, with D perhaps TRBD1 (5 bases). V dropped 4 bases and J dropped 2 bases, with 8 bases sitting between them. The CDR3 sequence is 12 residues long. Germline V gene lookup returns CDR1 SQVTM and CDR2 ANQGSEA. The CDR3 DNA reads TGCAGCGTTGTGTGGGGCAACACTGAAGCTTTCTTT. It codes for CSVVWGNTEAFF.

This clonotype came up many times. The chain is built from TRBV7-2 and TRBJ2-1, with 13 bases fitting TRBD2. Germline CDR1 SGHTA, CDR2 FQGNSA. Trimming took 5 bases from V and 2 from J; bases not matched to a gene: 15. This CDR3 comprises 20 residues. The CDR3 reads CASSTPTSGRAGGTYNEQFF. The CDR3 DNA sequence: TGTGCCAGCAGCACCCCAACTAGCGGGAGGGCCGGGGGAACCTACAATGAGCAGTTCTTC.